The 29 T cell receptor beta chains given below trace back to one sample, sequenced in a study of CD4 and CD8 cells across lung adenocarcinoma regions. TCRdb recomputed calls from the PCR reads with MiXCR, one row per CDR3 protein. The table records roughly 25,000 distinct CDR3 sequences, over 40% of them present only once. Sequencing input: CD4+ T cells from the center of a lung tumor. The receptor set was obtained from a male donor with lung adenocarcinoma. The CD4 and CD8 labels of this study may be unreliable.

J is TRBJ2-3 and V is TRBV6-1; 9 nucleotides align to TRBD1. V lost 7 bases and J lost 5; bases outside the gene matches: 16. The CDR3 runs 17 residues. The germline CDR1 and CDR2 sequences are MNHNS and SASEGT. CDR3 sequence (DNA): TGTGCCAGCAAGAGACAGGGGGGTGCCCTTACCAAAGATACGCAGTATTTT. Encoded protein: CASKRQGGALTKDTQYF.

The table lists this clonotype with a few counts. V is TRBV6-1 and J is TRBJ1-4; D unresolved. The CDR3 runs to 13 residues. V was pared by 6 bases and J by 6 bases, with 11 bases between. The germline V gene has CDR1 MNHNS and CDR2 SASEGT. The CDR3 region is CASSFGPDEKLFF. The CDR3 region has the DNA TGTGCCAGCAGCTTCGGGCCCGATGAAAAACTGTTTTTT.

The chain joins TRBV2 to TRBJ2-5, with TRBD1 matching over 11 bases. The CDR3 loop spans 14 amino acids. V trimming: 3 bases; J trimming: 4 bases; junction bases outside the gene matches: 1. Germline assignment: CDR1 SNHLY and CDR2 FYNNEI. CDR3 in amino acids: CASSDGTGGETQYF. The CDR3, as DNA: TGTGCCAGCAGTGATGGGACAGGGGGAGAGACCCAGTACTTC.

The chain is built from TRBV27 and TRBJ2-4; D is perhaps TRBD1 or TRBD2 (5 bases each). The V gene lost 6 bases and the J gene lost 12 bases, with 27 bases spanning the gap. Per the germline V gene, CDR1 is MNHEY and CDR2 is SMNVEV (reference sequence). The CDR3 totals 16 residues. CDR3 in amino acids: CASSPPGRWAKDTQYF. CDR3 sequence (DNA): TGTGCCAGCAGCCCCCCGGGGCGGTGGGCCAAAGATACTCAGTACTTC.

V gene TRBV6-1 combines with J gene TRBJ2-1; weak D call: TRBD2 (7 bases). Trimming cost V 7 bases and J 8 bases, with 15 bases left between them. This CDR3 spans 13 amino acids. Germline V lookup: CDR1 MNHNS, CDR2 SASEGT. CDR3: CASTAGASDEQFF. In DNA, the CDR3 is TGTGCCAGCACCGCGGGGGCCAGCGATGAGCAGTTCTTC.

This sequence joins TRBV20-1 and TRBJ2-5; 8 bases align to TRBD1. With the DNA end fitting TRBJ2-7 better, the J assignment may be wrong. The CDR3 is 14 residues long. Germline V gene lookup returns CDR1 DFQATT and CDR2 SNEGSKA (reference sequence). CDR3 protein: CSASSDRELAEQYF. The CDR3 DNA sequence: TGCAGTGCTAGCTCGGACAGGGAGTTGGCCGAGCAGTACTTC.

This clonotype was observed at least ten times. CDR3 loop: CASSEQYSYEQYF. DNA for the CDR3: TGCGCCAGCAGTGAGCAGTACTCCTACGAGCAGTACTTC. The chain links TRBV10-1 to TRBJ2-7; no definite D call. The V end was cut by 2 bases, the J end by 0 bases, with 5 bases between. The germline V gene has CDR1 WNHNN and CDR2 SYGVQD (reference sequence). The CDR3 is 13 amino acids.

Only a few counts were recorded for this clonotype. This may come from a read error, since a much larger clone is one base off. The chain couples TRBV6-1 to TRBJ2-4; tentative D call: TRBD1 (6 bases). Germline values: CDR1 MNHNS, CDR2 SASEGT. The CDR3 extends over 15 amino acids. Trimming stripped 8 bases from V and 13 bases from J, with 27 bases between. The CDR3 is CASLRDTEMVNEQYF. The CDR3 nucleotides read TGTGCCAGCCTGAGGGACACAGAGATGGTCAATGAGCAGTACTTC.

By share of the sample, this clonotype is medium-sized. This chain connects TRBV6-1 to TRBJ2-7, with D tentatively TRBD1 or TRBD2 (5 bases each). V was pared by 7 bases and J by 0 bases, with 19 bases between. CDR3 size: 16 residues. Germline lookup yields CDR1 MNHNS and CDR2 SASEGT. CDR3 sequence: CASKVYGDQSSYEQYF. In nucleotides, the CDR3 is TGTGCCAGCAAAGTTTACGGGGACCAGAGCTCCTACGAGCAGTACTTC.

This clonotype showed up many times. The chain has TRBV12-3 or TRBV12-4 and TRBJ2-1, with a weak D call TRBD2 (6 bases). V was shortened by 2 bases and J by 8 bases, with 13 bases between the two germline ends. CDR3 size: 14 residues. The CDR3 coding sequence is TGTGCCAGCAGTTTATCGACTAGTATCTATGAGCAGTTCTTC. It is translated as CASSLSTSIYEQFF.

The CDR3 bases are TGCGCCAGCAGCATGGACAGGGCTCAGTTCTACGAGCAGTACTTC. It translates to CASSMDRAQFYEQYF. The chain joins TRBV5-1 to TRBJ2-1, with 8 bases aligning to TRBD1. The J call may be in error: the DNA end matches TRBJ2-7 better. This CDR3 contains 15 residues. Germline CDR1 reads SGHRS; CDR2 reads YFSETQ.

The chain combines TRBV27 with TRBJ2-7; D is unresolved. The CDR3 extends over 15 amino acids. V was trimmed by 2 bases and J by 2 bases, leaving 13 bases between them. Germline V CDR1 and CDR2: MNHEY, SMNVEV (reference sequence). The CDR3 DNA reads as TGTGCCAGCAGTTTAAATGGTGTGGGTCCCTACGAGCAGTACTTC. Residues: CASSLNGVGPYEQYF.

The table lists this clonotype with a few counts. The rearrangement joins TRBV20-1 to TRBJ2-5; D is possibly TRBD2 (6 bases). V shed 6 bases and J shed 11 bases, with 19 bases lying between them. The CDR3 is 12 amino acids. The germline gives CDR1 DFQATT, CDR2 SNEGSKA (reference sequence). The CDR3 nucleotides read TGCAGTGCCTCCCGGAGGGGTAAAGAGCAGTACTTC. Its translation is CSASRRGKEQYF.

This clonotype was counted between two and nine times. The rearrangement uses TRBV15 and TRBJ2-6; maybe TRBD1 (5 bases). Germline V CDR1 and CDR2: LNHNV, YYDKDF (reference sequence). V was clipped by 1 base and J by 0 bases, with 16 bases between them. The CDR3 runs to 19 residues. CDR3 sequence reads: CATSRGVPGLSSGANVLTF. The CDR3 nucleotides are TGTGCCACCAGCAGAGGGGTCCCAGGGCTGAGCTCTGGGGCCAACGTCCTGACTTTC.

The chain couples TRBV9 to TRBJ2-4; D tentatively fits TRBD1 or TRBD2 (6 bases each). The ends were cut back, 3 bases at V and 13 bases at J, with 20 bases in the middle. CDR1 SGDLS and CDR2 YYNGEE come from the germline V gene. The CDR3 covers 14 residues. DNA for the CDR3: TGTGCCAGCAGCGGAGTTGGGGGGCGGGACACCCAGTACTTC. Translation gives CASSGVGGRDTQYF.

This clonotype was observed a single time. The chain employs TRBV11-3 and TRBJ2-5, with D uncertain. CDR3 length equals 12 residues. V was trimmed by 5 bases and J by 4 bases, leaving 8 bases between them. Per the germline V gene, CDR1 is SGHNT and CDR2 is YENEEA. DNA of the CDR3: TGTGCCAGCAGCCGCCGAGGAGAGACCCAGTACTTC. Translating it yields CASSRRGETQYF.

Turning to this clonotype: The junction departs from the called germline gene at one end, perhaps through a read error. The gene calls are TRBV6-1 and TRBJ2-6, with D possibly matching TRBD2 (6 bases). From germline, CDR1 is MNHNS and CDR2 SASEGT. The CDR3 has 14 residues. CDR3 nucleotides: TGTGCCAGCTCTGAGCTGGGAGGCAAAGATATGCAGTATTTC. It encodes CASSELGGKDMQYF.

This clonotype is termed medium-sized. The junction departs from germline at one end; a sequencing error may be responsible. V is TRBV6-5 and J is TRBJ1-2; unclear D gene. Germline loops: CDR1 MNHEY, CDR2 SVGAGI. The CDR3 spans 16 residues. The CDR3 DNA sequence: TGTGCCAGCAGTAACTCAGGAGCCAGACTAAACTATGGCTACACCTTC. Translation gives CASSNSGARLNYGYTF.

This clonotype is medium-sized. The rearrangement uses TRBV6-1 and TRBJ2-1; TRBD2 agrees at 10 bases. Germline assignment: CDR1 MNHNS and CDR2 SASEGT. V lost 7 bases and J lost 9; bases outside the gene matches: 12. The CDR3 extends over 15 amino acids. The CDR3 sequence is CASTVLAGAIGEQFF. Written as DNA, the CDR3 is TGTGCCAGCACTGTTCTAGCGGGAGCAATAGGTGAGCAGTTCTTC.

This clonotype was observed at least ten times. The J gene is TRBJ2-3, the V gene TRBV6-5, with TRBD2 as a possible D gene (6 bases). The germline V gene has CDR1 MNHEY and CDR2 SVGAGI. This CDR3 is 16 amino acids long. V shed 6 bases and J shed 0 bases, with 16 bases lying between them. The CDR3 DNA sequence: TGTGCCAGCAGGCCCAAGAGCGGGTCTAGCACAGATACGCAGTATTTT. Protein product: CASRPKSGSSTDTQYF.

The CDR3 protein is CASSRDAGLGAKNMQYF. CDR3 DNA: TGTGCCAGCAGCCGAGACGCGGGGCTGGGAGCCAAAAACATGCAGTATTTT. This chain connects TRBV14 to TRBJ2-4; maybe TRBD2 (6 bases). The tail of the sequence fits TRBJ2-3 better, so the J call may be wrong. Germline assignment: CDR1 SGHDN and CDR2 FVKESK. The CDR3 length is 17 residues.

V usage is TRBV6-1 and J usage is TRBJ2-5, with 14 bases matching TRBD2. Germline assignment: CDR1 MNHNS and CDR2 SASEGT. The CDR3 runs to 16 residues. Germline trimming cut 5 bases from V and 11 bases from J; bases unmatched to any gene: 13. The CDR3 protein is CASSTTGTSGRDQQYF. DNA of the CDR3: TGTGCCAGCAGTACCACTGGGACTAGCGGGAGAGACCAGCAGTACTTC.

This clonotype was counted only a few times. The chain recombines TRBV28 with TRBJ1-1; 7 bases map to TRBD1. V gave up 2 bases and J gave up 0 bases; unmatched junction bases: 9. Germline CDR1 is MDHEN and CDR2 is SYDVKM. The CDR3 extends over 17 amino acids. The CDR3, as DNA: TGTGCCAGCAGTTTAGGCAGGGGGAGGTTCATGAACACTGAAGCTTTCTTT. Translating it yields CASSLGRGRFMNTEAFF.

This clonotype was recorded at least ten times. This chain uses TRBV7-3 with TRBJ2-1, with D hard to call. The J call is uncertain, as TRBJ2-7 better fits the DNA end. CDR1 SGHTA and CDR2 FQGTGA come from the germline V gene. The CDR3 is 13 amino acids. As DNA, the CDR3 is TGTGCCAGCAGCGTGGATCTCGGAGACGAGCAGTACTTC. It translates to CASSVDLGDEQYF.

Here the CDR3 DNA reads TGCGCCAGGGGTGAGGCGGCAACAGATATTCAGTACTTC. This encodes CARGEAATDIQYF. V usage is TRBV10-1 and J usage is TRBJ2-4, with unresolved D. In germline, CDR1 is WNHNN, CDR2 SYGVQD (reference sequence). V gave up 9 bases and J gave up 10 bases, with 19 bases separating them. This CDR3 contains 13 residues.

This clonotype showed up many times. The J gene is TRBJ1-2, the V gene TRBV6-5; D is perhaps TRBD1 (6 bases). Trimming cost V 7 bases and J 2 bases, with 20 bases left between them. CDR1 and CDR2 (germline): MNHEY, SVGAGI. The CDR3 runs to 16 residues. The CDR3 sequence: CASMYKGGGMNYGYTF. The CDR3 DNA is TGTGCCAGCATGTATAAAGGGGGGGGCATGAACTATGGCTACACCTTC.

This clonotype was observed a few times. The CDR3 protein is CASRLQSVSPGTQFF. As DNA, the CDR3 is TGTGCCAGCAGACTCCAGTCTGTGAGCCCCGGTACGCAGTTTTTT. The J gene is TRBJ2-2, the V gene TRBV6-5, with D uncertain. From germline, CDR1 is MNHEY and CDR2 SVGAGI. Between the trimmed V and J ends, which lost 6 bases and 16 bases, there was a span of 27 bases. The CDR3 totals 15 residues.

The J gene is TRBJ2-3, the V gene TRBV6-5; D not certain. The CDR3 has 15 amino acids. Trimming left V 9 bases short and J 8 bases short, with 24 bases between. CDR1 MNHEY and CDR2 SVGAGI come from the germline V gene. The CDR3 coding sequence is TGTGCCAGGAGACTCCAGTCTGGAAGTACCGGTACGCAGTATTTT. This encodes CARRLQSGSTGTQYF.

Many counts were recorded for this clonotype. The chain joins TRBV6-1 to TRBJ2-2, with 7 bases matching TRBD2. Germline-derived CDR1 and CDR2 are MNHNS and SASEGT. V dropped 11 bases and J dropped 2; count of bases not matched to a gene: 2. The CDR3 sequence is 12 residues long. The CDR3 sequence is CAGGSNTGELFF. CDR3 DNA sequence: TGTGCCGGCGGGAGTAACACCGGGGAGCTGTTTTTT.